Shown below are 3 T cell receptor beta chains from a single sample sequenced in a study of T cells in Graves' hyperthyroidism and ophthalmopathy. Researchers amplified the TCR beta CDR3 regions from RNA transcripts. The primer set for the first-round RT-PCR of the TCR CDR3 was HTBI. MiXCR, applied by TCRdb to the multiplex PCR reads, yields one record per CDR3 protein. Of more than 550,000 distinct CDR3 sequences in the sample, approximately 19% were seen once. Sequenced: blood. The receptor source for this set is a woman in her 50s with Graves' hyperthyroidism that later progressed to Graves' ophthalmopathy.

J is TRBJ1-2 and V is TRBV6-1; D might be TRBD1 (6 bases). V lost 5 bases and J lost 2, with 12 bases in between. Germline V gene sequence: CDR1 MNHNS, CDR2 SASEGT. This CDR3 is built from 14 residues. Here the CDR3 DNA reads TGTGCCAGCAGTTATGGGGGGCAGAACTATGGCTACACCTTC. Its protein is CASSYGGQNYGYTF.

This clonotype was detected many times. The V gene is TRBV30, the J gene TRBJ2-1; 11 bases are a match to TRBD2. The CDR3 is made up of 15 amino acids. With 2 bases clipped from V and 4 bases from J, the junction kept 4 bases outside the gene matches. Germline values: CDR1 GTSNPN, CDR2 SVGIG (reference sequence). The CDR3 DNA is TGTGCCTGGAGTACTACTAGCGGGGGATACAATGAGCAGTTCTTC. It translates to CAWSTTSGGYNEQFF.

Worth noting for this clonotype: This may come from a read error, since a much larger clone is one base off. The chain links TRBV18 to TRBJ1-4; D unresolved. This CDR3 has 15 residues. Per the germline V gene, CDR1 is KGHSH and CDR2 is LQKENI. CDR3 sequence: CASPPNREPHEKLFF. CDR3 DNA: TGTGCCAGCCCACCAAATAGGGAGCCCCATGAAAAACTGTTTTTT.